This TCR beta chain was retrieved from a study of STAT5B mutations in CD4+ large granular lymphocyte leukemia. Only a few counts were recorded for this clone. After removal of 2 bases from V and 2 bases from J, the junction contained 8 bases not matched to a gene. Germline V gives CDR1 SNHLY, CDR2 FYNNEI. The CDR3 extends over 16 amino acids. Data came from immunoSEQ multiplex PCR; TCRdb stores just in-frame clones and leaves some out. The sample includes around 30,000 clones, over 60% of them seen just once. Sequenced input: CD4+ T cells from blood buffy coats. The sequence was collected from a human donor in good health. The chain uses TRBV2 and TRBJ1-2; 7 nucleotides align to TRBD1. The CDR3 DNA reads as TGTGCCAGCAGTGAACGGAAGGGGGCGGCCAACTATGGCTACACCTTC. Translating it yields CASSERKGAANYGYTF.